The 29 T cell receptor beta chains below all came from one sample that was sequenced in a study of T cells in Graves' hyperthyroidism and ophthalmopathy. Regions amplified from RNA transcripts were the TCR beta CDR3 regions. When the TCR CDR3 underwent first-round RT-PCR, the HTBI primer set was used. TCRdb recomputed calls from the multiplex PCR reads with MiXCR, one row per CDR3 protein. The profile shows hundreds of thousands of distinct CDR3 sequences, roughly 46% of them singletons. The sample comprised peripheral blood or thyroid tissue (not recorded which). The source of these receptors is a woman aged 18-29 years with Graves' hyperthyroidism.

This clonotype has only a few counts. This chain links TRBV12-3 or TRBV12-4 with TRBJ2-2, with 7 bases fitting TRBD2. Unmatched junction bases numbered 9, after V lost 10 bases and J lost 7 bases. This CDR3 region has 13 residues. The chain's CDR3 is CATRRETVGELFF. The CDR3 DNA follows: TGTGCCACACGGCGGGAGACAGTCGGGGAGCTGTTTTTT.

The chain is built from TRBV20-1 and TRBJ1-1; D gene unclear. The CDR3 is made up of 15 amino acids. V was trimmed by 1 base and J by 3 bases, leaving 15 bases between them. The germline V gene encodes CDR1 DFQATT and CDR2 SNEGSKA (reference sequence). The CDR3 region is CSARGDGLGYTEAFF. The CDR3 bases are TGCAGTGCTAGAGGTGACGGTCTCGGCTACACTGAAGCTTTCTTT.

This rearrangement joins TRBV10-3 to TRBJ1-1, with 7 bases matching TRBD1. This CDR3 has 14 amino acids. Looked up from germline, CDR1 is ENHRY and CDR2 is SYGVKD. Trimming at V came to 10 bases and at J to 1 base, leaving 9 bases not matched to a gene. The CDR3 region is CASRGDSQNTEAFF. The CDR3 coding sequence is TGTGCCAGTAGGGGGGACAGCCAGAACACTGAAGCTTTCTTT.

In the case of this clonotype: A much larger clone is a single base away; this may be a read error. The V call is TRBV7-8, the J call TRBJ1-2, with D possibly matching TRBD1 (5 bases). From germline, CDR1 is SGHVS and CDR2 FQNEAQ. The CDR3 length is 13 residues. In DNA, the CDR3 is TGTGCCAGCAGCTTAGTTGGGGGGAGAGGCTACATCTTC. This encodes CASSLVGGRGYIF.

Of note for this clonotype: One end of the junction varies from germline; a read error may be responsible. The chain joins TRBV7-2 to TRBJ1-5, with D unresolved. The CDR3 is 12 amino acids. In germline, CDR1 is SGHTA, CDR2 FQGNSA. This chain's CDR3 is CSSSFQGQPQRF. CDR3 nucleotides: TGTTCCAGCAGCTTCCAAGGTCAGCCCCAGCGTTTT.

The J gene is TRBJ1-2, the V gene TRBV25-1, with 12 bases aligning to TRBD1. This CDR3 contains 14 residues. The germline V gene has CDR1 MGHDK and CDR2 SYGVNS. V was clipped by 7 bases and J by 5 bases; unmatched bases: 5. The CDR3 nucleotides are TGTGCCAGCACCGGGACAGGGGGCGGATATGGCTACACCTTC. The encoded protein is CASTGTGGGYGYTF.

This sequence joins TRBV29-1 and TRBJ1-1; D gene unclear. The CDR3 extends over 15 amino acids. The V end lost 6 bases, the J end lost 8 bases, and 25 bases lay between the germline ends. Germline-derived CDR1 and CDR2 are SQVTM and ANQGSEA. CDR3 coding DNA: TGCAGCGTGCTTAAACGAGGACGGGATGAATTCGAAGCTTTCTTT. Its translation: CSVLKRGRDEFEAFF.

This chain links TRBV27 with TRBJ1-1; D is unclear. Deletions cut 4 bases from V and 10 bases from J, with 13 bases between. CDR1 and CDR2 (germline): MNHEY, SMNVEV (reference sequence). The CDR3 spans 12 residues. The CDR3 DNA sequence: TGTGCCAGCAGTTCCTCTGGGTTGGGAGCTTTCTTT. It is translated as CASSSSGLGAFF.

In this sample, this clonotype turned up many times. V usage is TRBV20-1 and J usage is TRBJ2-6; D is ambiguous. Trimming cost V 3 bases and J 2 bases, with 5 bases left between them. The CDR3 is 13 amino acids. CDR1 is DFQATT and CDR2 is SNEGSKA in the germline V gene (reference sequence). CDR3 coding DNA: TGCAGTGCTAGGTTGCCTGGGGCCAACGTCCTGACTTTC. Translation: CSARLPGANVLTF.

For this clonotype: A read error may explain this, as a much larger clone is one base away. The chain couples TRBV7-2 to TRBJ1-6; 10 bases line up with TRBD1. The CDR3 has 15 amino acids. The ends lost 8 bases at V and 5 bases at J; junction bases unmatched: 6. Germline-derived CDR1 and CDR2 are SGHTA and FQGNSA. CDR3: CASGAGTGDNSPLHF. CDR3 coding DNA: TGTGCCAGCGGCGCAGGGACAGGGGATAATTCACCCCTCCACTTT.

The chain uses TRBV10-3 and TRBJ2-2; possible D gene TRBD2, 6 bases. Germline lookup yields CDR1 ENHRY and CDR2 SYGVKD. The CDR3 runs to 15 residues. V was pared by 6 bases and J by 6 bases, with 17 bases between. CDR3 sequence: CAIRGDSQGPGELFF. The CDR3 DNA reads TGTGCCATCAGAGGGGACTCCCAAGGTCCCGGGGAGCTGTTTTTT.

This clonotype was recorded many times. This chain connects TRBV7-2 to TRBJ2-2; D ambiguous. The CDR3 is made up of 15 amino acids. Germline CDR1 is SGHTA and CDR2 is FQGNSA. The germline V and J ends were trimmed by 3 bases and 0 bases, with 8 bases remaining between them. The CDR3 is CASSLVLANTGELFF. The CDR3 DNA sequence: TGTGCCAGCAGCTTGGTGCTAGCGAACACCGGGGAGCTGTTTTTT. Full variable domain (remainder filled in from reference TRBV7-2 and TRBJ2-2): GAGVSQSPSNKVTEKGKDVELRCDPISGHTALYWYRQSLGQGLEFLIYFQGNSAPDKSGLPSDRFSAERTGGSVSTLTIQRTQQEDSAVYLCASSLVLANTGELFFGEGSRLTVL.

The chain employs TRBV2 and TRBJ1-2; D is possibly TRBD1 (6 bases). The CDR3 has 15 residues. Trimming took 5 bases from V and 4 from J, leaving 17 bases between them. Germline V lookup: CDR1 SNHLY, CDR2 FYNNEI. This chain's CDR3 is CASSNPGDEGYGYTF. The CDR3 DNA follows: TGTGCCAGCAGTAATCCAGGGGACGAGGGCTATGGCTACACCTTC.

V usage is TRBV20-1 and J usage is TRBJ1-2; 8 bases are a match to TRBD1. With V trimmed by 5 bases and J by 5 bases, 7 bases remained unmatched. The length of the CDR3 is 13 residues. Germline V gives CDR1 DFQATT, CDR2 SNEGSKA (reference sequence). CDR3 residues: CSAWDRQDYGYTF. The CDR3 nucleotides read TGCAGTGCTTGGGACAGGCAGGATTATGGCTACACCTTC.

This clonotype was found many times. The chain links TRBV25-1 to TRBJ1-1, with D unresolved. V was shortened by 5 bases and J by 5 bases, with 9 bases between the two germline ends. Germline CDR1 MGHDK, CDR2 SYGVNS. CDR3 length equals 12 residues. In DNA form, the CDR3 reads TGTGCCAGCAGTTTCCTGGGGACTGAAGCTTTCTTT. This translates into CASSFLGTEAFF.

The CDR3 DNA sequence: TGTGCCAGCAGCCAAGAGTACAGGCCAGCTGAAGCTTTCTTT. It specifies CASSQEYRPAEAFF. The chain combines TRBV2 with TRBJ1-1; weak D call: TRBD1 (5 bases). The CDR3 is 14 residues long. The germline V gene encodes CDR1 SNHLY and CDR2 FYNNEI. The V gene lost 6 bases and the J gene lost 6 bases, with 17 bases spanning the gap.

Regarding this clonotype: Being one base from a much bigger clone, this may be a read error. The V call is TRBV7-6, the J call TRBJ2-7; D gene ambiguous. V shed 6 bases and J shed 2 bases, with 8 bases lying between them. Germline CDR1 SGHVS, CDR2 FNYEAQ. This CDR3 is built from 12 residues. Here the CDR3 reads CASSYVTYEQYF. The CDR3 DNA reads TGTGCCAGCAGTTACGTGACCTACGAGCAGTACTTC.

This clonotype was seen repeatedly, ten times or more. The chain employs TRBV7-9 and TRBJ2-7; 10 positions agree with TRBD1. The J segment lost 7 bases and the V segment lost 5 bases, leaving 5 bases of the junction unmatched. CDR3 length: 13 residues. Germline CDR1 and CDR2: SEHNR and FQNEAQ (reference sequence). This CDR3 reads CASSVTGGNEQYF. The CDR3 DNA sequence: TGTGCCAGCAGCGTGACAGGGGGCAATGAGCAGTACTTC.

This clonotype was seen many times. The V call is TRBV24-1, the J call TRBJ2-5; D may be TRBD1 (6 bases). Germline assignment: CDR1 KGHDR and CDR2 SFDVKD. This CDR3 contains 15 residues. The V gene lost 4 bases and the J gene lost 5 bases, with 16 bases spanning the gap. CDR3 sequence: CATSDPRQDEETQYF. The CDR3 coding sequence is TGTGCCACCAGTGACCCTAGACAGGACGAGGAGACCCAGTACTTC.

Only a few counts were recorded for this clonotype. V and J are TRBV2 and TRBJ1-4; TRBD1 matches at 7 bases. Per germline, CDR1 SNHLY and CDR2 FYNNEI. This CDR3 has 16 residues. With 5 bases clipped from V and 5 bases from J, the junction kept 11 bases outside the gene matches. The CDR3 loop reads CASSSRPGTANEKLFF. CDR3 sequence (DNA): TGTGCCAGCAGTTCTCGACCCGGGACAGCAAATGAAAAACTGTTTTTT.

This chain joins TRBV25-1 and TRBJ2-5; no firm D call. CDR3 size: 14 residues. With 8 bases removed from V and 5 bases from J, the gap between germline ends came to 18 bases. CDR1 MGHDK and CDR2 SYGVNS come from the germline V gene. The CDR3 reads CASSHTLETETQYF. CDR3 sequence (DNA): TGTGCCAGCTCCCACACCCTCGAGACGGAGACCCAGTACTTC.

This clonotype showed up just once. One end of the junction does not line up with germline, which may come from a read error. V and J are TRBV29-1 and TRBJ2-7, with 9 bases fitting TRBD1. Germline V gene sequence: CDR1 SQVTM, CDR2 ANQGSEA. The length of the CDR3 is 13 residues. In nucleotides, the CDR3 is TGCAGCGTTAGGACAGGGGTCGGCTACGAGCAGTGCTTC. Protein: CSVRTGVGYEQCF.

The chain couples TRBV25-1 to TRBJ2-7; TRBD2 agrees at 8 bases. Germline lookup yields CDR1 MGHDK and CDR2 SYGVNS. The CDR3 covers 15 residues. Germline trimming cut 5 bases from V and 3 bases from J; bases unmatched to any gene: 9. The CDR3 DNA follows: TGTGCCAGCAGTTACGTGGGACTAGAGATCTACGAGCAGTACTTC. Its translation is CASSYVGLEIYEQYF.

The chain uses TRBV9 and TRBJ1-2; tentatively, D is TRBD1 (6 bases). The CDR3 consists of 14 residues. CDR1 is SGDLS, CDR2 YYNGEE, per germline. V was clipped by 4 bases and J by 0 bases, with 10 bases between them. The CDR3 nucleotides are TGTGCCAGCAGCCGATACAGGGCTAACTATGGCTACACCTTC. Protein: CASSRYRANYGYTF.

This chain connects TRBV12-3 or TRBV12-4 to TRBJ1-6; D gene unclear. Trimming stripped 7 bases from V and 8 bases from J, with 12 bases between. The CDR3 has 13 amino acids. DNA for the CDR3: TGTGCCAGCACCCTCGACAATTATTCACCCCTCCACTTT. As protein: CASTLDNYSPLHF.

V usage is TRBV20-1 and J usage is TRBJ2-7; 8 bases line up with TRBD1. The CDR3 runs to 15 residues. Losses at the gene ends were 6 bases for V and 5 bases for J; bases not matched to a gene: 15. Germline V gene lookup returns CDR1 DFQATT and CDR2 SNEGSKA (reference sequence). The CDR3, as DNA: TGCAGTGCCAAACTACTCCAGGGGGCGCAGAACGAGCAGTACTTC. Its protein product is CSAKLLQGAQNEQYF.

This clonotype was observed a few times. The chain uses TRBV20-1 and TRBJ1-6; the D is unclear. The CDR3 loop spans 12 amino acids. The germline CDR1 and CDR2 sequences are DFQATT and SNEGSKA (reference sequence). The V and J ends lost 7 bases and 6 bases respectively, with 10 bases between them. DNA for the CDR3: TGCAGTGGTTCCGCCTTTAATTCACCCCTCCACTTT. Its protein is CSGSAFNSPLHF.

This chain joins TRBV2 and TRBJ1-4, with TRBD1 matching over 9 bases. The CDR3 extends over 14 amino acids. Germline V gives CDR1 SNHLY, CDR2 FYNNEI. V shed 5 bases, J shed 9 bases, and the junction held 7 bases outside the gene matches. The CDR3 region is CASSPGTGNKKLFF. CDR3 DNA: TGTGCCAGCAGTCCCGGGACAGGGAATAAAAAACTGTTTTTT. Combining the CDR3 with reference TRBV2 and TRBJ1-4 gives the whole variable domain EPEVTQTPSHQVTQMGQEVILRCVPISNHLYFYWYRQILGQKVEFLVSFYNNEISEKSEIFDDQFSVERPDGSNFTLKIRSTKLEDSAMYFCASSPGTGNKKLFFGSGTQLSVL.

This clonotype was found many times. This chain uses TRBV10-3 with TRBJ2-7; D may be TRBD1 (6 bases). V was clipped by 4 bases and J by 5 bases, with 15 bases between them. The germline V gene has CDR1 ENHRY and CDR2 SYGVKD. The CDR3 contains 14 residues. Here the CDR3 DNA reads TGTGCCATCAGTGCGGGGCAGGGGAAAGACGAGCAGTACTTC. Protein sequence: CAISAGQGKDEQYF.